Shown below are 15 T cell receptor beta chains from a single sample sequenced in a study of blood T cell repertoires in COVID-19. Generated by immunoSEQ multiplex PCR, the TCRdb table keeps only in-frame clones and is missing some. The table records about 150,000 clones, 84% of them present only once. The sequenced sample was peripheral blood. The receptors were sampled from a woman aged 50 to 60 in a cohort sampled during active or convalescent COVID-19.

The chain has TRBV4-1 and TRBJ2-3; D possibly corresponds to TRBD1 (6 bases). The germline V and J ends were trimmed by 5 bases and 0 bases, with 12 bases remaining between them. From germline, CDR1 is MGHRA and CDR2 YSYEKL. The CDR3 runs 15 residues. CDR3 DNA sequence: TGCGCCAGCAGCACACAGGGTTTCAGCACAGATACGCAGTATTTT. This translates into CASSTQGFSTDTQYF.

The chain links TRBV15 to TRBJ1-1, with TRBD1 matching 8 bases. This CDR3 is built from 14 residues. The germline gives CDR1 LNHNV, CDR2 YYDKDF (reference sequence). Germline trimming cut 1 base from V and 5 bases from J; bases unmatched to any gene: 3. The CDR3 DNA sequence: TGTGCCACCAGCAGAGGACGACAGGGGACTGAAGCTTTCTTT. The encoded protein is CATSRGRQGTEAFF.

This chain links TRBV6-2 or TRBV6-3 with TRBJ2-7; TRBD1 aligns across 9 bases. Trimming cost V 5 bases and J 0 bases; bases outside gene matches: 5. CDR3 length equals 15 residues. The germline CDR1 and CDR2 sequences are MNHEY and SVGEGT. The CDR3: CASSQDRGASYEQYF. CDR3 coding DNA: TGTGCCAGCAGTCAGGACAGGGGTGCCTCCTACGAGCAGTACTTC.

The CDR3 DNA follows: TGTGCCACCAGCAGAGCGCGGGTAGGGGGCACTGAAGCTTTCTTT. As protein: CATSRARVGGTEAFF. The chain carries TRBV15 and TRBJ1-1; TRBD1 is a possible D gene (6 bases). Germline lookup yields CDR1 LNHNV and CDR2 YYDKDF (reference sequence). Trimming took off 1 base at V and 4 bases at J, with 13 bases between the two ends. There are 15 residues in the CDR3.

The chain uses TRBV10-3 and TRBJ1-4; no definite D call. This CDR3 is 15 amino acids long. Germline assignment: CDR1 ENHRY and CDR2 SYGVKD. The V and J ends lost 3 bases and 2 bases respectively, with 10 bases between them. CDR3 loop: CAISETPRTNEKLFF. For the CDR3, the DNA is TGTGCCATCAGTGAAACACCCCGCACTAATGAAAAACTGTTTTTT.

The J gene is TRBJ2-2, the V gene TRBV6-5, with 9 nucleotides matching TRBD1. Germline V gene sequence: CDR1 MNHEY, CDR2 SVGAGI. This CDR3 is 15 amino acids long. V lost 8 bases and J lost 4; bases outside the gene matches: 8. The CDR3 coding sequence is TGTGCCAGCGACCCGGGACAGGGAACCACCGGGGAGCTGTTTTTT. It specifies CASDPGQGTTGELFF.

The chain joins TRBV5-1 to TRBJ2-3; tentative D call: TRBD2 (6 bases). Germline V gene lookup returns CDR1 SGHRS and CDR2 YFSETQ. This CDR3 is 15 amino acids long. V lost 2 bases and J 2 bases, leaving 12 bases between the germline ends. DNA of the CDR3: TGCGCCAGCAGCTTCGGACGGGGGAACACAGATACGCAGTATTTT. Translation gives CASSFGRGNTDTQYF.

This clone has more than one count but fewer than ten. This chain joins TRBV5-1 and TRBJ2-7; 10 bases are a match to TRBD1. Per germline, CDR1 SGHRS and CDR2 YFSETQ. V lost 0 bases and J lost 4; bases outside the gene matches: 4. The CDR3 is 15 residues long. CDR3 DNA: TGCGCCAGCAGCTTGGGGAGGACAGGGGGATACGAGCAGTACTTC. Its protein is CASSLGRTGGYEQYF. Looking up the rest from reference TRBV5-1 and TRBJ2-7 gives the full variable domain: KAGVTQTPRYLIKTRGQQVTLSCSPISGHRSVSWYQQTPGQGLQFLFEYFSETQRNKGNFPGRFSGRQFSNSRSEMNVSTLELGDSALYLCASSLGRTGGYEQYFGPGTRLTVT.

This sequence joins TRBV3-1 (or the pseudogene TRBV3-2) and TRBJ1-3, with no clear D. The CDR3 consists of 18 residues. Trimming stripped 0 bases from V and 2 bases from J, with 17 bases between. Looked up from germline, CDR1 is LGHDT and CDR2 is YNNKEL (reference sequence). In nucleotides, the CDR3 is TGTGCCAGCAGCCAAGACCCCCGCCTAGATTTGACTGGAAACACCATATATTTT. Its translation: CASSQDPRLDLTGNTIYF.

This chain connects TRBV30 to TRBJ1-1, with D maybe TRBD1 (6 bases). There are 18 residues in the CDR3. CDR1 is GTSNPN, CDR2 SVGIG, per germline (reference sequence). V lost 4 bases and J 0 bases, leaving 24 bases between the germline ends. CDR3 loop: CAWTRTRGAFGVNTEAFF. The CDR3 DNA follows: TGTGCCTGGACCCGTACCCGGGGGGCCTTTGGGGTGAACACTGAAGCTTTCTTT.

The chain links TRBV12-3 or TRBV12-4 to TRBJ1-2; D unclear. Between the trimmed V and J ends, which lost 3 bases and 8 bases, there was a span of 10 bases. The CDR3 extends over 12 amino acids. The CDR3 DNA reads TGTGCCAGCAGTTTCGGCGGGTTAGGCTACACCTTC. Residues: CASSFGGLGYTF.

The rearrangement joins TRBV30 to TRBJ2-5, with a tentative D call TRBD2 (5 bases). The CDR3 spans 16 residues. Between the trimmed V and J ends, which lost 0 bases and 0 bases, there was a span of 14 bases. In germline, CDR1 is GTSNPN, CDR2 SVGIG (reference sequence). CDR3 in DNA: TGTGCCTGGAGTGTACCCGCTACTAGTTACCAAGAGACCCAGTACTTC. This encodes CAWSVPATSYQETQYF. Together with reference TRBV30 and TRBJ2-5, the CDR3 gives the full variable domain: SQTIHQWPATLVQPVGSPLSLECTVEGTSNPNLYWYRQAAGRGLQLLFYSVGIGQISSEVPQNLSASRPQDRQFILSSKKLLLSDSGFYLCAWSVPATSYQETQYFGPGTRLLVL.

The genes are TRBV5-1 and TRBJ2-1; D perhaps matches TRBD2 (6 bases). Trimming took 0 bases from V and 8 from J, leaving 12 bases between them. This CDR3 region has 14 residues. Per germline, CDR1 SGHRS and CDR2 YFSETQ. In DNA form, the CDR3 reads TGCGCCAGCAGCTTGGCGGGAGATTCATATGAGCAGTTCTTC. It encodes CASSLAGDSYEQFF.

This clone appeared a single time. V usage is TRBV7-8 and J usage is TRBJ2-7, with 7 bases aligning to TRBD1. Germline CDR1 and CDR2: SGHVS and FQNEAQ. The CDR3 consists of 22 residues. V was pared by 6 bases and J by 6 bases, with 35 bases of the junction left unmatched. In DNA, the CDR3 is TGTGCCAGCAGTCTATCCGGAAACCGCCAACGGGCCCGGGACAGACACGACTGCGAGCAGTACTTC. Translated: CASSLSGNRQRARDRHDCEQYF.

CDR3 sequence: CAISAKLADYEQYF. The CDR3 nucleotides are TGTGCCATCAGTGCGAAACTAGCGGACTACGAGCAGTACTTC. The genes are TRBV10-3 and TRBJ2-7; TRBD2 matches at 8 bases. This CDR3 contains 14 residues. In germline, CDR1 is ENHRY, CDR2 SYGVKD. The trim removed 4 bases at V and 3 bases at J, leaving 5 bases unmatched.